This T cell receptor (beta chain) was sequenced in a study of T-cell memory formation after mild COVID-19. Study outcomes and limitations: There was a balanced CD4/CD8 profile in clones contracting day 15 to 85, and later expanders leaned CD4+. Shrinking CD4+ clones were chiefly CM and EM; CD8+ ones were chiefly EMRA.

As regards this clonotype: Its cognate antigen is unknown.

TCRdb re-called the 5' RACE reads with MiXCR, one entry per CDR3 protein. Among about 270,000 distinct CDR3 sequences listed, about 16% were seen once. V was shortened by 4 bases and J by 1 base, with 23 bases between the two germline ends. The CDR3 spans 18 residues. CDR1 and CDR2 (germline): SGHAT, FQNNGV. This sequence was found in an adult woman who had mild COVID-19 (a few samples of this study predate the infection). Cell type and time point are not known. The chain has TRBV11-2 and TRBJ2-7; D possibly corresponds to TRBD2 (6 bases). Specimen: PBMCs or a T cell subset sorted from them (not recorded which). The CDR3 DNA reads TGTGCCAGCAGCTCAGCGGGCGGGTGGCAGGGCGGATCCTACGAGCAGTACTTC. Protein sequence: CASSSAGGWQGGSYEQYF.